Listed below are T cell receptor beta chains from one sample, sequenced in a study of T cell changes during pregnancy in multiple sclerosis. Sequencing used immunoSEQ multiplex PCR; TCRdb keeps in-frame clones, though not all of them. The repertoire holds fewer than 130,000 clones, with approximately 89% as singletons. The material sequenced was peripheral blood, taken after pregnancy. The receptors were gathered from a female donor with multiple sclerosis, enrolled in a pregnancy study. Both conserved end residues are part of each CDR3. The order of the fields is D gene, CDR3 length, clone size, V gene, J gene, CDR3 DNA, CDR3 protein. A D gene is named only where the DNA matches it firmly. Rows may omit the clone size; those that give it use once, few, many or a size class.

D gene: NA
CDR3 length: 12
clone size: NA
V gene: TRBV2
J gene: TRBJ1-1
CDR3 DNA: TGTGCCAGCAGTGATTTGGCCACTGAAGCTTTCTTT
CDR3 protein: CASSDLATEAFF

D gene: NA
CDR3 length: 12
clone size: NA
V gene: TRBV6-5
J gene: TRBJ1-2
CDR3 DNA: TGTGCCAGCAGCTCTAGACCGTATGGCTACACCTTC
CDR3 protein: CASSSRPYGYTF

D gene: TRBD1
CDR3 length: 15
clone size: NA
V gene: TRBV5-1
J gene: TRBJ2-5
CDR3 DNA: TGCGCCAGCAGTCAGGCACAGGGGGCTTCAGAGACCCAGTACTTC
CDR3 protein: CASSQAQGASETQYF

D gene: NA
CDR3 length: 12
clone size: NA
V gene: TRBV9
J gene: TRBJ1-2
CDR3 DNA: TGTGCCAGCAGCGTAGGAGGCGCAGGCTACACCTTC
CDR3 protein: CASSVGGAGYTF

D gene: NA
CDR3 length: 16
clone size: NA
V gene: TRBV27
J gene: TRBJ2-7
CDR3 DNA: TGTGCCAGCAGTCCCCCTCCTCCCCGGCCACAGGGCGGGCAGTACTTC
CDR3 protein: CASSPPPPRPQGGQYF

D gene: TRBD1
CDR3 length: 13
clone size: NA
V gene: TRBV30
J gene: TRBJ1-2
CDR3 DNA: TGTGCCTGGAGGGACAGGGTGAAAAATGGCTACACCTTC
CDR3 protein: CAWRDRVKNGYTF

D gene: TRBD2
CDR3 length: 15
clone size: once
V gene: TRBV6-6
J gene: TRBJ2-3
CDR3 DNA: TGTGCCAGCAGCCGTAGCGGGGGGGCGTTGAATACGCAGTATTTT
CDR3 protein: CASSRSGGALNTQYF

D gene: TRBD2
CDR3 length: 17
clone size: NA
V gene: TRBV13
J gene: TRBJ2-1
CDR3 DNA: TGTGCCAGCAGCTTTGACCGGGGAGCGGGGTTTTACAATGAGCAGTTCTTC
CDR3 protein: CASSFDRGAGFYNEQFF

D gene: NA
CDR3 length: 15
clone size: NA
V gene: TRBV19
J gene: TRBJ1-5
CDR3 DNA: TGTGCCAGTAGTATGGCCCCAGGAGGCCATCAGCCCCAGCATTTT
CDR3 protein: CASSMAPGGHQPQHF

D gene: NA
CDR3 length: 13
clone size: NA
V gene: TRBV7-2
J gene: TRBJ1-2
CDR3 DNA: TGTGCCAGCAGCTACCGGCGGGGCTATGGCTACACCTTC
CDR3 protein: CASSYRRGYGYTF

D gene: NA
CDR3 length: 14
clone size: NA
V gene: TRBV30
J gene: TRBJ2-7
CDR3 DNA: TGTGCCTGGATGGGGGGGCAGGCGGGGTCCGAGCAGTACTTC
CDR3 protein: CAWMGGQAGSEQYF

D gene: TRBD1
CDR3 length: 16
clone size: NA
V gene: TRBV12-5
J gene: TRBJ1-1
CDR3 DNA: TGTGCTAGTGGTTTGGGACAGGGGGATTTGAACACTGAAGCTTTCTTT
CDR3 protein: CASGLGQGDLNTEAFF

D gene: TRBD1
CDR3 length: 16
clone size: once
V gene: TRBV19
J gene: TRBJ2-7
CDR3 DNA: TGTGCCAGTAGTAGCCTACCGGGACAGGGAAGGCGCGAGCAGTACTTC
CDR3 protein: CASSSLPGQGRREQYF

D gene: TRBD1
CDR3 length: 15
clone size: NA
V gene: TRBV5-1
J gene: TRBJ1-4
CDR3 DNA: TGCGCCAGCAGCTTGGGCAGGGGGGCAAATGAAAAACTGTTTTTT
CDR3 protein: CASSLGRGANEKLFF

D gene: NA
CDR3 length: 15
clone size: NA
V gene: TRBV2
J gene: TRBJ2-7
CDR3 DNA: TGTGCCAGCAGTGAAGGGCAGGCGAGCTCCTACGAGCAGTACTTC
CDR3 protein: CASSEGQASSYEQYF

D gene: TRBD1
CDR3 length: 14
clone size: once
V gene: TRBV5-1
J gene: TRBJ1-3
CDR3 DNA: TGCGCCAGCAGCTTGGAGGGACAGGGAAACACCATATATTTT
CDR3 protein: CASSLEGQGNTIYF

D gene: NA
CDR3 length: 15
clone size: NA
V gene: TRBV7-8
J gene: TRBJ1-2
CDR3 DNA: TGTGCCAGCAGCTTGCGGGAACGGCCCGACTATGGCTACACCTTC
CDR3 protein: CASSLRERPDYGYTF

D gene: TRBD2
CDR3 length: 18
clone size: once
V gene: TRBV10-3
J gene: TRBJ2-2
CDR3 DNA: TGTGCCGCCGGCGGGACTAGCGGGGGCCGCGAATACACCGGGGAGCTGTTTTTT
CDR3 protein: CAAGGTSGGREYTGELFF

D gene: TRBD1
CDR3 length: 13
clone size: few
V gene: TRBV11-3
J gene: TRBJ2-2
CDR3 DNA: TGTGCCAGCAGCCCGGACAGGGTGGGGGAGCTGTTTTTT
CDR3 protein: CASSPDRVGELFF

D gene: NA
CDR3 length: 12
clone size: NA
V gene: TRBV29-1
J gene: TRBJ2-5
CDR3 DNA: TGCAGCGTCCCAGGGGTACGAGAGACCCAGTACTTC
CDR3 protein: CSVPGVRETQYF

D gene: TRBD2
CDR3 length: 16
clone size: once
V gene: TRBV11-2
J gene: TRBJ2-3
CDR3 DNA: TGTGCCAGCAACCGAAGACCGGGACTAGCGGCAGATACGCAGTATTTT
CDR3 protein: CASNRRPGLAADTQYF

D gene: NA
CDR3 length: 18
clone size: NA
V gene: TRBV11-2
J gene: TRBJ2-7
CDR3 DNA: TGTGCCAGCAGCTTTCCCGGGACACTCGGTAACCTATCCTACGAGCAGTACTTC
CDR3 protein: CASSFPGTLGNLSYEQYF

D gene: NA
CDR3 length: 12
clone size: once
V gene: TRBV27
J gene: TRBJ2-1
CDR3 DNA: TGTGCCAGCAGTGCAGGGAACAATGAGCAGTTCTTC
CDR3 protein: CASSAGNNEQFF

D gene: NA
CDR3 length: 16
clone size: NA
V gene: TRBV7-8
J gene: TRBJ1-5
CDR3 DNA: TGTGCCAGCAGCTTCGACAGGATTGGGAGCAATCAGCCCCAGCATTTT
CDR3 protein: CASSFDRIGSNQPQHF

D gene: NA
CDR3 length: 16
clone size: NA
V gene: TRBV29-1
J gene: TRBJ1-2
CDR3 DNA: TGCAGCGTTGGAGAGGGCACCTCACTGAGTAACTATGGCTACACCTTC
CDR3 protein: CSVGEGTSLSNYGYTF

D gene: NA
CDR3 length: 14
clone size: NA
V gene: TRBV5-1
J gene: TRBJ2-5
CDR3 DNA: TGCGCCAGCAGCTTAACACAGACCTTAGGGACCCAGTACTTC
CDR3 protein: CASSLTQTLGTQYF

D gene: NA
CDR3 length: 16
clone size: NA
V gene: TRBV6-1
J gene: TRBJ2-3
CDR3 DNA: TGTGCCAGCAGTGGGCCCCCGGGGGGCCGTACAGATACGCAGTATTTT
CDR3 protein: CASSGPPGGRTDTQYF

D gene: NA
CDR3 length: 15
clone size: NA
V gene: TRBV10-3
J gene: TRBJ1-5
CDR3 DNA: TGTGCCATCAGTGAGTCGCGGGGCATGAATCAGCCCCAGCATTTT
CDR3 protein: CAISESRGMNQPQHF

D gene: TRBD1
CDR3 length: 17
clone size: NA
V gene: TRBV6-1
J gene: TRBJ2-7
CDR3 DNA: TGTGCCAGCAGTGAATCGCAGGGGGAGATGCTTTCCTACGAGCAGTACTTC
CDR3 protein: CASSESQGEMLSYEQYF

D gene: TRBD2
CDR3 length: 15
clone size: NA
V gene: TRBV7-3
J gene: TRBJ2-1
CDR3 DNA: TGTGCCAGCAGCTTAAGCGGGGGGGCCGAGAGCGAGCAGTTCTTC
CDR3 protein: CASSLSGGAESEQFF

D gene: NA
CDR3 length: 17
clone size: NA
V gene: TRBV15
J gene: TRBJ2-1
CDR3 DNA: TGTGCCACCAGCAGCCCCGCTGGGCGACAGACATCCAATGAGCAGTTCTTC
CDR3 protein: CATSSPAGRQTSNEQFF

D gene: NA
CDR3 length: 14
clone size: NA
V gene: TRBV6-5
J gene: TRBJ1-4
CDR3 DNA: TGTGCCAGCAGCACACAGGGTCCCCCAGAAAAACTGTTTTTT
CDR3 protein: CASSTQGPPEKLFF

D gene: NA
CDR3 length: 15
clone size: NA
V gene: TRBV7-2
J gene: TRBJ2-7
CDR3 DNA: TGTGCCAGCAGCCCGACCTCAACTAACCTCTACGAGCAGTACTTC
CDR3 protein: CASSPTSTNLYEQYF

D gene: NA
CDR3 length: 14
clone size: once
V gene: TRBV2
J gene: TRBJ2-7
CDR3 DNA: TGTGCCAGCAGGTCCGCCGGCAGGGGCTACGAGCAGTACTTC
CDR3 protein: CASRSAGRGYEQYF

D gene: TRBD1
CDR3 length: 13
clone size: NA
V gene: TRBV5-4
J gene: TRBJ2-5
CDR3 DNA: TGTGCCGTGGTCGACAGGGACCAAGAGACCCAGTACTTC
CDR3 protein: CAVVDRDQETQYF

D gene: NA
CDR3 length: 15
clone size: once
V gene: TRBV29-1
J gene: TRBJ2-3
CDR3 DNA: TGCAGCGTACTACGACTAGTTGCTAGAACAGATACGCAGTATTTT
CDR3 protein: CSVLRLVARTDTQYF

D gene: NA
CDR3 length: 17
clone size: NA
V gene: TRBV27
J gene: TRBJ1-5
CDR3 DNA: TGTGCCAGCAGTACAACCTACAGGGAGATCGTCGGTATGCCCCAGCATTTT
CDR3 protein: CASSTTYREIVGMPQHF

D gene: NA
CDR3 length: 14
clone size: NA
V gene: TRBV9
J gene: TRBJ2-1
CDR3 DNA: TGTGCCAGCAGCGTAGGGGGAGAGGGCACTGAGCAGTTCTTC
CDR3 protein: CASSVGGEGTEQFF

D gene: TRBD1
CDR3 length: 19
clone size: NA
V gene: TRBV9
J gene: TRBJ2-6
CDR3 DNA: TGTGCCAGCAGCGGTGGGGGAGACAGGGGATTCTCTGGGGCCAACGTCCTGACTTTC
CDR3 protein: CASSGGGDRGFSGANVLTF

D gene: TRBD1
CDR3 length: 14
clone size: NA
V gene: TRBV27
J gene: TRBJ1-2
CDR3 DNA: TGTGCCAGCAGTTCCAGGACAGGGGAAGGGGGCTACACCTTC
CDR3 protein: CASSSRTGEGGYTF

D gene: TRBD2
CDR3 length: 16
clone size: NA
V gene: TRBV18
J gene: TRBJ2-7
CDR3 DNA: TGTGCCAGCTCACCGCCGGCCTCAGCGGGGGGGCTGGAGCAGTACTTC
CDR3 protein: CASSPPASAGGLEQYF

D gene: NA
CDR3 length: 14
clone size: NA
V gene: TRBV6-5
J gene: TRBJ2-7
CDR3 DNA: TGTGCCAGCAGTTCCGCAGGTTTTTCCTACGAGCAGTACTTC
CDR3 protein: CASSSAGFSYEQYF

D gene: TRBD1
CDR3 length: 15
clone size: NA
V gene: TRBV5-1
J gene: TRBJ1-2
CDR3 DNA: TGCGCCAGCAGCGCGGACAGGGGGCCGAGGGATGGCTACACCTTC
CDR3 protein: CASSADRGPRDGYTF

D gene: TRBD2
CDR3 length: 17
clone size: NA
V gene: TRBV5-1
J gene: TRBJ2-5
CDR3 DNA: TGCGCCAGCAGCTTGGAAGGCGGGACTAGCGACCAAGAGACCCAGTACTTC
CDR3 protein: CASSLEGGTSDQETQYF

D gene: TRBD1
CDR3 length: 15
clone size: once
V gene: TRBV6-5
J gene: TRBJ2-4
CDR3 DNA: TGTGCCAGCAGTTACCTAGGACAGGGGGGAAACATTCAGTACTTC
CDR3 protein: CASSYLGQGGNIQYF

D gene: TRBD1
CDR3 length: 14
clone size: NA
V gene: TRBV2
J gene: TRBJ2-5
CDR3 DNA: TGTGCCAGCAGTTGGAGGACAGGGAGGGAGACCCAGTACTTC
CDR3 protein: CASSWRTGRETQYF

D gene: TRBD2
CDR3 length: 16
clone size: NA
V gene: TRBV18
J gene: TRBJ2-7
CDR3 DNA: TGTGCCAGCTCACCAAGTTCGGGGAGGGTATCCTACGAGCAGTACTTC
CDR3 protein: CASSPSSGRVSYEQYF

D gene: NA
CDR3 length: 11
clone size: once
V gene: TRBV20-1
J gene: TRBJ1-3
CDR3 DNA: TGCAGGGGGGGGACAAGAGACACCATATATTTT
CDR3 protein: CRGGTRDTIYF

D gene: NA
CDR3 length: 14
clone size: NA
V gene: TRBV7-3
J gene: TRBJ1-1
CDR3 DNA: TGTGCCAGCAGCTCTGAACCTGGGGGGACTGAAGCTTTCTTT
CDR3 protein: CASSSEPGGTEAFF

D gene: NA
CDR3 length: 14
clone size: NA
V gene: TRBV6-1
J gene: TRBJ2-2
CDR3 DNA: TGTGCCAGCAGTGAAGCGCGCGGTGCCGGGGAGCTGTTTTTT
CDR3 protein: CASSEARGAGELFF

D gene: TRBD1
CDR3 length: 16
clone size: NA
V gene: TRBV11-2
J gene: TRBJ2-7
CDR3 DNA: TGTGCCAGCAGCTTAGGGCCAGGGGGCTTAGCCTACGAGCAGTACTTC
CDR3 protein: CASSLGPGGLAYEQYF

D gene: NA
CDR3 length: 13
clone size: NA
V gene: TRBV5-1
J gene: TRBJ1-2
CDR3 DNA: TGCGCCAGCAGCCCAGGAGCTGGCGGGGGCTACACCTTC
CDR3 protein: CASSPGAGGGYTF

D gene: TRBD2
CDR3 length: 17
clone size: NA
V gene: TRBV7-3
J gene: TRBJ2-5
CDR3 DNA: TGTGCCAGCAGCTTAGGGTCTATAGCGGGGGGGCAAGAGACCCAGTACTTC
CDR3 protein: CASSLGSIAGGQETQYF

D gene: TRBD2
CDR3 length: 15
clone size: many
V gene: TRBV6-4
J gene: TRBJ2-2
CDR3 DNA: TGTGCCAGCAGCGGAACTAGCGGCGGCACCGGGGAGCTGTTTTTT
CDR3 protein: CASSGTSGGTGELFF